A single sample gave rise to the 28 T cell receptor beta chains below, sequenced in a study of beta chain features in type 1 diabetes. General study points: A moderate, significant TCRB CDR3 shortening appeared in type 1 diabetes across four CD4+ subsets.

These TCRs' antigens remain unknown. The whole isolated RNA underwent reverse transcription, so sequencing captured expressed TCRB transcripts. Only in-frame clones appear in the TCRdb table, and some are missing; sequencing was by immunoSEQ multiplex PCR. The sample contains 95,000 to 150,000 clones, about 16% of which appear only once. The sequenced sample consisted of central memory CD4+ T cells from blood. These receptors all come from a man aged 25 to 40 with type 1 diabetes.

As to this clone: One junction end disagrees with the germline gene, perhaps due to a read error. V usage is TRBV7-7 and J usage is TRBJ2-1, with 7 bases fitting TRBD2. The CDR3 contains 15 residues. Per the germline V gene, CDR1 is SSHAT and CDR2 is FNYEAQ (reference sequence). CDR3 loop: CASSSSWGGYNEQFF. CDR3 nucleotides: TGTGCTAGCAGTTCTAGCTGGGGGGGCTACAATGAGCAGTTCTTC.

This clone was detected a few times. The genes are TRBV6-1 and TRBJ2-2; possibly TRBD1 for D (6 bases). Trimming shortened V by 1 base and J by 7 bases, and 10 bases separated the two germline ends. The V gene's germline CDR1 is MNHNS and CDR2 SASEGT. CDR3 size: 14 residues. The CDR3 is CASSEGAGVGELFF. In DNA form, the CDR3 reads TGTGCCAGCAGTGAAGGGGCAGGGGTCGGGGAGCTGTTTTTT.

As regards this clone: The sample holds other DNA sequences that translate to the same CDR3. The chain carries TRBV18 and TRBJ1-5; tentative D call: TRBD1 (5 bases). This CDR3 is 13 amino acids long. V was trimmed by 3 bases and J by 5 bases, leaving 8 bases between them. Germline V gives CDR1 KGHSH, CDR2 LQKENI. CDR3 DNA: TGTGCCAGCTCACCTACAGGTGATCAGCCCCAGCATTTT. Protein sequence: CASSPTGDQPQHF.

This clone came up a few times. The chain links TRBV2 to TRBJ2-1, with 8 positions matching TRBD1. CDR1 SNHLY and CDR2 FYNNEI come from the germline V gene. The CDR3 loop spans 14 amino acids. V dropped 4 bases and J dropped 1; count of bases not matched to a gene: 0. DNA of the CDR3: TGTGCCAGCAGTGGACAGGGGTCCTACAATGAGCAGTTCTTC. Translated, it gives CASSGQGSYNEQFF. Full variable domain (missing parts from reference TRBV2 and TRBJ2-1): EPEVTQTPSHQVTQMGQEVILRCVPISNHLYFYWYRQILGQKVEFLVSFYNNEISEKSEIFDDQFSVERPDGSNFTLKIRSTKLEDSAMYFCASSGQGSYNEQFFGPGTRLTVL.

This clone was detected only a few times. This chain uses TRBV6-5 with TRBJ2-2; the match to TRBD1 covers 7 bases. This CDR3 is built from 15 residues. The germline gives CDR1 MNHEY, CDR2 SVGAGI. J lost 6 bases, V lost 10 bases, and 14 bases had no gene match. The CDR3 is CATSTKTGSPGELFF. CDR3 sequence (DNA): TGTGCCACCTCGACGAAGACAGGGTCCCCCGGGGAGCTGTTTTTT.

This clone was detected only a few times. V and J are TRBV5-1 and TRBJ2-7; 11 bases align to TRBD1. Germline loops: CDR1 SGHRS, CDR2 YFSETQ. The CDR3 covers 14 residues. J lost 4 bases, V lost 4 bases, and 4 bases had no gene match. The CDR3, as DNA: TGCGCCAGCAGCCCCGGACAGGGGGCGTACGAGCAGTACTTC. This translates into CASSPGQGAYEQYF.

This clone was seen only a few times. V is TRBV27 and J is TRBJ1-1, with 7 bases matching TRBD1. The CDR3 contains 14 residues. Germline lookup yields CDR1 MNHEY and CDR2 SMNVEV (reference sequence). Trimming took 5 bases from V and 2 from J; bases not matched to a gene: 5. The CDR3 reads CASSIQGTNTEAFF. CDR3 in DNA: TGTGCCAGCAGTATACAGGGGACTAACACTGAAGCTTTCTTT.

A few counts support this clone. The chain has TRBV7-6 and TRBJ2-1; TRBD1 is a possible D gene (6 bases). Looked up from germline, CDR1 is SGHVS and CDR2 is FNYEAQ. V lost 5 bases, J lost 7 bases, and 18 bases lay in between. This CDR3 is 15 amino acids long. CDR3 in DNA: TGTGCCAGCAGCCCGCGGGCAGGGCAGGGGAATGAGCAGTTCTTC. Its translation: CASSPRAGQGNEQFF. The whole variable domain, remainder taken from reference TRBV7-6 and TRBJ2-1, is GAGVSQSPRYKVTKRGQDVALRCDPISGHVSLYWYRQALGQGPEFLTYFNYEAQQDKSGLPNDRFSAERPEGSISTLTIQRTEQRDSAMYRCASSPRAGQGNEQFFGPGTRLTVL.

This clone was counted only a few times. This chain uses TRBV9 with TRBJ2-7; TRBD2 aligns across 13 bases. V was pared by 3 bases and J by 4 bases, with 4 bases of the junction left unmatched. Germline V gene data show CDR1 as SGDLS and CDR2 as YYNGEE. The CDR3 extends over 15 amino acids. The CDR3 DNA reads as TGTGCCAGCAGCGCAGGGACTAGCGGGGTTTACGAGCAGTACTTC. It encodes CASSAGTSGVYEQYF.

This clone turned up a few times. CDR3 protein: CASSGDRGSPLHF. In nucleotides, the CDR3 is TGTGCCAGCAGCGGGGACAGGGGATCACCCCTCCACTTT. The chain joins TRBV5-6 to TRBJ1-6; 10 bases line up with TRBD1. Trimming at V came to 4 bases and at J to 10 bases, leaving 2 bases not matched to a gene. Looked up from germline, CDR1 is SGHDT and CDR2 is YYEEEE. There are 13 residues in the CDR3.

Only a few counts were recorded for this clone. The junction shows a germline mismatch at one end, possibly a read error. For the CDR3, the DNA is TGCAGCGGTGAAAGTGAGGGCAGGGGACAGACCCAGTACTTC. This gives the protein CSGESEGRGQTQYF. The chain couples TRBV29-1 to TRBJ2-5, with D perhaps matching TRBD1 (6 bases). Germline assignment: CDR1 SQVTM and CDR2 ANQGSEA. The CDR3 sequence is 14 residues long.

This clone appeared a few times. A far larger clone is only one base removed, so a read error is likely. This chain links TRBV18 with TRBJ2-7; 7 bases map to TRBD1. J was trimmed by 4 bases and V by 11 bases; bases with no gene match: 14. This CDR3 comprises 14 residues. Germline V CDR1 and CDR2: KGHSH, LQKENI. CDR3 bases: TGTGCCGGGGCCCCTGAGACAGGGATGTACGAGCAGTACTTC. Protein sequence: CAGAPETGMYEQYF.

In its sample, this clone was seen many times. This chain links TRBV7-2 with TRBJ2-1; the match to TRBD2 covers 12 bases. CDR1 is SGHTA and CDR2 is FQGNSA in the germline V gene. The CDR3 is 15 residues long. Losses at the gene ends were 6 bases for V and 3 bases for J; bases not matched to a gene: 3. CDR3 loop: CASSRLAGDYNEQFF. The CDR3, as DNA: TGTGCCAGCAGTAGACTAGCGGGGGACTACAATGAGCAGTTCTTC.

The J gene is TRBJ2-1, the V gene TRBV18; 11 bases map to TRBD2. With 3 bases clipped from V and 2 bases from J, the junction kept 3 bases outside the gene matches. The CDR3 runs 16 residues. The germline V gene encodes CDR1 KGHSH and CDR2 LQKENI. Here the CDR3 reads CASSPLSGGAYNEQFF. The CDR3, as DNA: TGTGCCAGCTCACCCCTTAGCGGGGGGGCCTACAATGAGCAGTTCTTC.

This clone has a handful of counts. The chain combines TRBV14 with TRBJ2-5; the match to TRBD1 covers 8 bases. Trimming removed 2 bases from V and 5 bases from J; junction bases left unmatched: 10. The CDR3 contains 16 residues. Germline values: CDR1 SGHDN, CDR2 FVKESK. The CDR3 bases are TGTGCCAGCAGCCAACTTACAGGGGGGACTGGGGAGACCCAGTACTTC. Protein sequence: CASSQLTGGTGETQYF.

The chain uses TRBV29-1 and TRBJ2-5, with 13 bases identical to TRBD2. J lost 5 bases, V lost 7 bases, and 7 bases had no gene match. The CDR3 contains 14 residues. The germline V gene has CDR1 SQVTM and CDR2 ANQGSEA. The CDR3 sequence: CSAGTSGASETQYF. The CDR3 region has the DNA TGCAGCGCGGGGACTAGCGGGGCGTCCGAGACCCAGTACTTC.

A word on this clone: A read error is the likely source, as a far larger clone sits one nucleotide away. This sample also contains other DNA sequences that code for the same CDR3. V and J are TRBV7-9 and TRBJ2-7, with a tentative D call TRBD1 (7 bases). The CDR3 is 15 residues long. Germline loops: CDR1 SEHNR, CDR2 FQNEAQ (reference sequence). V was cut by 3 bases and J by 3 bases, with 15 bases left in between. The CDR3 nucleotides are TGTGCCAGCAGCTTGTGGAGGGGGCGGCTCTACGAGCAGTACTTC. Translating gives CASSLWRGRLYEQYF.

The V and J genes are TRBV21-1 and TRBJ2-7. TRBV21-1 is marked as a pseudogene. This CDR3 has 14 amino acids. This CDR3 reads CASSKDRLPPEQYF. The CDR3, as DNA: TGTGCCAGCAGCAAAGATCGGCTGCCCCCCGAGCAGTACTTC.

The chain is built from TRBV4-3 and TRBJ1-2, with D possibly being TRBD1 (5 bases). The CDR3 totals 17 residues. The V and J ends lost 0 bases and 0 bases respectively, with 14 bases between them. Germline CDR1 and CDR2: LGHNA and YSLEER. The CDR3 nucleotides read TGCGCCAGCAGCCAAGATGCCAGGGCGCGAACTAACTATGGCTACACCTTC. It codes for CASSQDARARTNYGYTF.

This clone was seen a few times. CDR3 sequence reads: CASSSSYEQYF. The CDR3, as DNA: TGTGCCAGCAGCTCATCCTACGAGCAGTACTTC. This chain uses TRBV5-4 with TRBJ2-7; D gene uncertain. V lost 3 bases, J lost 1 base, and 2 bases lay in between. This CDR3 has 11 amino acids. CDR1 is SGHNT and CDR2 is YYREEE in the germline V gene (reference sequence).

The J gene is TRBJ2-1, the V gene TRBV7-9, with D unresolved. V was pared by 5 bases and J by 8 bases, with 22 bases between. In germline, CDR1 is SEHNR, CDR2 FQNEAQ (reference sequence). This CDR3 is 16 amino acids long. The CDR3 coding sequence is TGTGCCAGCAGCACCCAGGTCCTCTGGAAGATCGATGAGCAGTTCTTC. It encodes CASSTQVLWKIDEQFF.

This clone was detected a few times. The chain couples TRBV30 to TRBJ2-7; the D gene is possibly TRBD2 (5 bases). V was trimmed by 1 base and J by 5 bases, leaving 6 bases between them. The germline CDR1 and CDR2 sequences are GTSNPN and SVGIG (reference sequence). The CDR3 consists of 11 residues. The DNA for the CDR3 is TGTGCCTGGAGTGGGAGGCACGAGCAGTACTTC. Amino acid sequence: CAWSGRHEQYF.

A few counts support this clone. The CDR3 reads CASSLVRDRDGYTF. The CDR3 DNA reads TGTGCCAGCAGCTTAGTCCGGGACAGAGATGGCTACACCTTC. This chain joins TRBV7-9 and TRBJ1-2, with TRBD1 identical over 7 bases. Germline V gene sequence: CDR1 SEHNR, CDR2 FQNEAQ (reference sequence). V lost 1 base to trimming and J lost 6 bases; unmatched junction nucleotides: 5. There are 14 residues in the CDR3.

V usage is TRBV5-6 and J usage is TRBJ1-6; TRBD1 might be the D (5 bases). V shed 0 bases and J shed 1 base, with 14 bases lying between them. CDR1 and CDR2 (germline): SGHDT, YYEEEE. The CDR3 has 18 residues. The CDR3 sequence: CASSLGTFGGSYNSPLHF. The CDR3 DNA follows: TGTGCCAGCAGCTTGGGGACCTTCGGGGGTTCCTATAATTCACCCCTCCACTTT. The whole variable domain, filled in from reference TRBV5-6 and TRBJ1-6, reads DAGVTQSPTHLIKTRGQQVTLRCSPKSGHDTVSWYQQALGQGPQFIFQYYEEEERQRGNFPDRFSGHQFPNYSSELNVNALLLGDSALYLCASSLGTFGGSYNSPLHFGNGTRLTVT.

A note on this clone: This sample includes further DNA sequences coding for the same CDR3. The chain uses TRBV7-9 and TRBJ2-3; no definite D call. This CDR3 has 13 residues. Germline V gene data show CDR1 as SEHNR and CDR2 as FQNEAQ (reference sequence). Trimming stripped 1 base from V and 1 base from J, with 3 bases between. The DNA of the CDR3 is TGTGCCAGCAGCTTAGAAGGCACAGATACGCAGTATTTT. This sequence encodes CASSLEGTDTQYF.

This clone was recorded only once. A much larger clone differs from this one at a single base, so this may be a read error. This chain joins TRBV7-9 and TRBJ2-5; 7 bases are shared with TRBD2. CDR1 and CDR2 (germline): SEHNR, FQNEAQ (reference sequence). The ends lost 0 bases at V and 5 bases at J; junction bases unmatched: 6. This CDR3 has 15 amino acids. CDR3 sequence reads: CASSLASGGWETQYF. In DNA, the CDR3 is TGTGCCAGCAGCTTAGCTTCGGGGGGTTGGGAGACCCAGTACTTC.

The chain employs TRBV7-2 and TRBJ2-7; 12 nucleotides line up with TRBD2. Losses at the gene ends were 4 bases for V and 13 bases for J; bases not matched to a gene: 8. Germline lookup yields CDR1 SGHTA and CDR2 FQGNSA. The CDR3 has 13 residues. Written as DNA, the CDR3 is TGTGCCAGCAGCTCTGGACTAGCGGGATCCCCTTACTTC. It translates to CASSSGLAGSPYF.

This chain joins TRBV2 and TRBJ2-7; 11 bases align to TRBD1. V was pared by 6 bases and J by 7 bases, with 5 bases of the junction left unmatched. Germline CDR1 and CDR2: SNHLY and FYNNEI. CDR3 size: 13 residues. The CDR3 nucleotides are TGTGCCAGCAGAGGACAGGGGGCGGGGGAGCAGTACTTC. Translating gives CASRGQGAGEQYF.